Sequencing of this T cell receptor beta chain was carried out in a study of blood T cells in healthy people across ages. Using a J-beta primer mix together with a sample-barcoded 5' primer, a second PCR was run for roughly 6 to 12 cycles. TCRdb used MiXCR to reprocess the 5' RACE reads, holding one entry per CDR3 protein. The profile shows about 540,000 distinct CDR3 sequences, 24% of them singletons. The CDR3 extends over 11 amino acids. Germline lookup yields CDR1 SGHRS and CDR2 YFSETQ. V was pared by 10 bases and J by 4 bases, with 11 bases between. These data were likewise used in another study, on T cells of mothers and their children. That paper states: Related pairs of mothers and children showed slightly higher, non-significant overlap versus unrelated pairs.

The TCR comes from a boy between 10 and 17 years old in good health. The chain links TRBV5-1 to TRBJ1-1; D uncertain. Sequencing was carried out using blood. DNA for the CDR3: TGCGCCTGCCGAGAGGGCACTGAAGCTTTCTTT. It is translated as CACREGTEAFF.